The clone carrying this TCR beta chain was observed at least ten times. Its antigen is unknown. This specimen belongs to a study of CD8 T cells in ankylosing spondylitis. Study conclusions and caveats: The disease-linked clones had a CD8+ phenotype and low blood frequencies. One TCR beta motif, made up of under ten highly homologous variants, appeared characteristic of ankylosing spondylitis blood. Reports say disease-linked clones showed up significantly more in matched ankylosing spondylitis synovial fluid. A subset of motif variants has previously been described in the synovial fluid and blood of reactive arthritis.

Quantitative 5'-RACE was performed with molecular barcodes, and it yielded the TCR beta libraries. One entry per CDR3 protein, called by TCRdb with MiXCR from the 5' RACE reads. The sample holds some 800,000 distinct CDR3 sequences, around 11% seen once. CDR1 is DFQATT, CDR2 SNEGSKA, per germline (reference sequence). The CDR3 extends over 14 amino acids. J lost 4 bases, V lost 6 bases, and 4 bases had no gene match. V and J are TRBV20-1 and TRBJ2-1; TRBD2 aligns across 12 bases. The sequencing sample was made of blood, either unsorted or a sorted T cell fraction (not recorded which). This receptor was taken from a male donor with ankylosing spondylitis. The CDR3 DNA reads TGCAGTGCCCTGACTAGCGGGAGATACAATGAGCAGTTCTTC. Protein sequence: CSALTSGRYNEQFF.